These 6 T cell receptor beta chains were sequenced from one sample in a study of B cell selection in AIRE deficiency. Here immunoSEQ multiplex PCR was the method, and the copy in TCRdb shows in-frame clones only, minus some. The data contain about 20,000 clones, 97% of them singletons. The sorted conventional CD4 T cells were gated as CD4+CD127+. Sequencing was done on a sample of conventional CD4+ T cells sorted from PBMCs. These receptor sequences come from a human donor with AIRE deficiency.

J is TRBJ2-5 and V is TRBV5-5; no firm D call. CDR1 and CDR2 (germline): SGHKS, YYEKEE (reference sequence). This CDR3 contains 16 residues. Deletions cut 0 bases from V and 5 bases from J, with 17 bases between. This CDR3 is CASSLVGSGRVETQYF. CDR3 coding DNA: TGTGCCAGCAGCTTGGTAGGTTCTGGACGAGTGGAGACCCAGTACTTC.

The chain combines TRBV5-1 with TRBJ2-7; TRBD2 aligns across 7 bases. The CDR3 contains 14 residues. Germline V CDR1 and CDR2: SGHRS, YFSETQ. The J segment lost 1 base and the V segment lost 4 bases, leaving 5 bases of the junction unmatched. CDR3 in amino acids: CASSPRGSSYEQYF. The DNA of the CDR3 is TGCGCCAGCAGCCCGCGGGGGAGTTCCTACGAGCAGTACTTC.

This clone occurred once. The chain has TRBV10-3 and TRBJ1-3; D gene ambiguous. Per germline, CDR1 ENHRY and CDR2 SYGVKD. Trimming shortened V by 6 bases and J by 6 bases, and 6 bases separated the two germline ends. The CDR3 is made up of 11 amino acids. CDR3 loop: CAIRGLNTIYF. The CDR3 DNA is TGTGCCATCAGGGGGTTAAACACCATATATTTT.

V and J are TRBV4-3 and TRBJ2-7; perhaps TRBD1 as D (6 bases). V shed 2 bases and J shed 3 bases, with 14 bases lying between them. Germline V gene data show CDR1 as LGHNA and CDR2 as YSLEER. The CDR3 has 15 amino acids. The CDR3 DNA reads as TGCGCCAGCAGCCAATCCACAGGGCGGTACTACGAGCAGTACTTC. This encodes CASSQSTGRYYEQYF.

V is TRBV18 and J is TRBJ2-1; 12 nucleotides align to TRBD2. The germline gives CDR1 KGHSH, CDR2 LQKENI. The CDR3 covers 14 residues. J was trimmed by 9 bases and V by 3 bases; bases with no gene match: 3. CDR3 nucleotides: TGTGCCAGCTCACCTTCTAGCGGGAGGGCTGAGCAGTTCTTC. Protein sequence: CASSPSSGRAEQFF. Full variable domain (outside the CDR3, taken from reference TRBV18 and TRBJ2-1): NAGVMQNPRHLVRRRGQEARLRCSPMKGHSHVYWYRQLPEEGLKFMVYLQKENIIDESGMPKERFSAEFPKEGPSILRIQQVVRGDSAAYFCASSPSSGRAEQFFGPGTRLTVL.

The chain employs TRBV19 and TRBJ2-4; tentative D call: TRBD2 (5 bases). Trimming took off 3 bases at V and 1 base at J, with 10 bases between the two ends. Germline V gives CDR1 LNHDA, CDR2 SQIVND (reference sequence). This CDR3 has 15 residues. CDR3 loop: CASSMVSGAKNIQYF. The CDR3 coding sequence is TGTGCCAGTAGTATGGTTTCGGGGGCCAAAAACATTCAGTACTTC.